This T cell receptor (beta chain) was recovered during a study of blood T cell repertoires in COVID-19. Study-level information: Some COVID-19 samples were acute and others convalescent; all came from the United States, Italy and Spain.

Seattle patients were enrolled during active infection and followed longitudinally. Original analysis: The authors estimated nucleated cell counts from reference gene primer amplification. TCRdb's copy holds only in-frame clones and misses some; the assay was immunoSEQ multiplex PCR. V and J calls and clone size are given by that table; D and trimming were obtained from the DNA. The table lists roughly 460,000 clones, roughly 89% of them singletons. The sample consisted of peripheral blood. The source of this sequence is a man between 18 and 29 years old with COVID-19, enrolled during active disease.

The DNA for the CDR3 is TGTGCCAGCAGTTTATCTTCAGGGGCAGGGCAGTTCTTC. Protein sequence: CASSLSSGAGQFF. The gene calls are TRBV27 and TRBJ2-1; tentatively, D is TRBD1 (6 bases). This CDR3 is 13 amino acids long. The V end was cut by 0 bases, the J end by 12 bases, with 12 bases between. The germline gives CDR1 MNHEY, CDR2 SMNVEV (reference sequence).